What follows is one T cell receptor (beta chain) and its context. Its antigen is not identified. The data originate from a study of T cells expressing NK-cell markers. For the study at large: One of eight sequenced donors was HCMV-seronegative; the other seven were seropositive.

5'RACE template switching with UMIs produced the TCR beta cDNA. Reprocessing the 5' RACE reads, TCRdb reports a single entry for every CDR3 protein and omits DNA. This sample's clone table lists 200,000 to 300,000 distinct CDR3 sequences. General study results and limits: NKG2C+ dominant clonotypes from roughly 6 donors made up roughly 1.0-7.5% of CD8+ T cells.

The CDR3 totals 13 residues. Per germline, CDR1 DFQATT and CDR2 SNEGSKA (reference sequence). The sequence derives from a woman aged 18 to 75 in good health. V gene TRBV20-1 combines with J gene TRBJ1-1; checking the TCRdb D call of TRBD1 is not possible without DNA. Sequenced sample: blood T cells: a sorted CD56 or NKG2C T cell subset, CD4+ or CD8+ T cells, or bulk PBMC T cells (not recorded which). The CDR3 reads CSASGGVNTEAFF.